This T cell receptor beta chain comes out of a study of blood T cell repertoires in COVID-19. Study in general: The samples span acute and convalescent COVID-19 from the United States, Italy and Spain. The cDNA or gDNA used as material had been derived from T cells, B-cell-depleted T cells, or PBMCs.

CDR1 is SGHRS, CDR2 YFSETQ, per germline. V dropped 5 bases and J dropped 8 bases, with 17 bases sitting between them. This CDR3 has 14 residues. Per the authors' pipeline: For nucleated cells, counts were estimated from reference gene primer amplification. TCRdb's copy holds only in-frame clones and misses some; the assay was immunoSEQ multiplex PCR. V, J and clone size are taken as reported in that table, and D and trimming were inferred from the DNA itself. Of 120,000 or so clones listed, roughly 91% were seen once; the top ten hold 1.5%. Sequencing was performed on peripheral blood. The V and J genes are TRBV5-1 and TRBJ2-1; a possible D gene is TRBD2 (6 bases). This TCR was sampled from a human donor in a cohort sampled during active COVID-19. The CDR3 reads CASRGGSLWYEQFF. CDR3 nucleotides: TGCGCCAGCAGGGGGGGATCCCTTTGGTATGAGCAGTTCTTC.